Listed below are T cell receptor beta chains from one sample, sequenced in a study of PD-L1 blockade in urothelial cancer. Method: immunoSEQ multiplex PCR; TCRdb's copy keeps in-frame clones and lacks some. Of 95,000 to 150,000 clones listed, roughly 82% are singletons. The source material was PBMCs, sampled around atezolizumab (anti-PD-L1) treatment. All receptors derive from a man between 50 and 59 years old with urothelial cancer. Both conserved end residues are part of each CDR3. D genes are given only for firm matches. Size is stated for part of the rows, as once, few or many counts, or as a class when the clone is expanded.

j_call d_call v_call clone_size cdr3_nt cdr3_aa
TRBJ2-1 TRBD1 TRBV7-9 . TGTGCCAGCAGCTTAGCAGGGGGCGCCGTGAGCGAGCAGTTCTTC CASSLAGGAVSEQFF
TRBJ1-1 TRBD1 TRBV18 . TGTGCCAGCTCACCGGCGGGACAGCGGAACACTGAAGCTTTCTTT CASSPAGQRNTEAFF
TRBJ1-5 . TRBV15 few TGTGCCACCAGCTACCATCCGGGGGCCCAGCATTTT CATSYHPGAQHF
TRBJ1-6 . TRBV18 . TGTGCCACCTCCGCGGGGGTTTCGGATAATTCACCCCTCCACTTT CATSAGVSDNSPLHF
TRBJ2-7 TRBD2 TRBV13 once TGTGCCGGATTGACTAGCGAGAATACGGATTCCCTTCGGTTCTCCTCCGAGCAGTACTTC CAGLTSENTDSLRFSSEQYF
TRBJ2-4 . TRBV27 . TGTGCCAGCAGTTTAGGGTCCACGGGTATTCAGTACTTC CASSLGSTGIQYF
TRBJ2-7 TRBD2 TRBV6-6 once TGTGCCAGCAGTTACTCGGCGGGAGGGCAGGAGGAGCAGTACTTC CASSYSAGGQEEQYF
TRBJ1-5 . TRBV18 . TGTGCCAGCTCAACAGGGTCAGCGGGAAATCAGCCCCAGCATTTT CASSTGSAGNQPQHF
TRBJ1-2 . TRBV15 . TGTGCCACCAGCATCGACAGGAACTATGGCTACACCTTC CATSIDRNYGYTF
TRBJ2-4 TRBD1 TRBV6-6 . TGTGCCAGCAGTTACCCCGACAGGGAGGCCAAAAACATTCAGTACTTC CASSYPDREAKNIQYF
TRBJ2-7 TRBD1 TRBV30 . TGTGCCTGGAGGCCTACTGGACAGGGAGACGCCTACGAGCAGTACTTC CAWRPTGQGDAYEQYF
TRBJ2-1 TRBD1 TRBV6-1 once TGTGCCAGCAGTGAAGGTCGGACAGGGGGGGGGCAGTTCTTC CASSEGRTGGGQFF
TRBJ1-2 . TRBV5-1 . TGCGCCAGCAGCTTATTTCGGACAGAGGATGGCTACACCTTC CASSLFRTEDGYTF
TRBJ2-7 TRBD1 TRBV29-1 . TGCAGCGTTGGACCCCGGACAGGGAACTACGAGCAGTACTTC CSVGPRTGNYEQYF
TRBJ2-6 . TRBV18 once TGTGCCAGCCTTTCTGGGGCCAACGTCCTGACTTTC CASLSGANVLTF
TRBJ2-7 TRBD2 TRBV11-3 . TGTGCCAGCAGCCTAGAGGCGGGAGGGCCCGACGAGCAGTACTTC CASSLEAGGPDEQYF
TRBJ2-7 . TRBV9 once TGTGCCAGCAGCCCGGGACATTACGAGCAGTACTTC CASSPGHYEQYF
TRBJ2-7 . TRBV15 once TGTGCCACCAGCAGAGTCCCACAGGGACCTTACGAGCAGTACTTC CATSRVPQGPYEQYF
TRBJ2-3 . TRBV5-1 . TGCGCCAGCAGCCCCCCCACGGGGGCAGATACGCAGTATTTT CASSPPTGADTQYF
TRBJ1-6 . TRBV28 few TGTGCCACAAGGGGTCGAGGTTATGCACCCCTCCACTTT CATRGRGYAPLHF
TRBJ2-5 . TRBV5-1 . TGCGCCAGCAGCTTGGCCCCTCAGGGAGAGACCCAGTACTTC CASSLAPQGETQYF
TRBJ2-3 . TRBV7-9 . TGTGCCAGCAGCTTAGGGCAGTCCTGGGATACGCAGTATTTT CASSLGQSWDTQYF
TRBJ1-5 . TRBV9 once TGTGCCAGCAGCGTAGATGACAGCTATCAGCCCCAGCATTTT CASSVDDSYQPQHF
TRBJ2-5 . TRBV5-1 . TGCGCCAGCAGCCACCTGCTTAGCGGTGAAGAGACCCAGTACTTC CASSHLLSGEETQYF
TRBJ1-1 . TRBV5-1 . TGCGCCAGCAGCTTGGGACCTAGCAGGAACACTGAAGCTTTCTTT CASSLGPSRNTEAFF
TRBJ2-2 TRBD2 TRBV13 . TGTGCCAGCAGCTTACCCGGACTAGCGGGAGGGTCCGGGGAGCTGTTTTTT CASSLPGLAGGSGELFF
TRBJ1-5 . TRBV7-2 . TGTGCCAGCGCCCCCCAGGGGAATCAGCCCCAGCATTTT CASAPQGNQPQHF
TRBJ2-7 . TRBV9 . TGTGCCAGCAGCGTAGGTGGGGCAGCTTTCTCCTACGAGCAGTACTTC CASSVGGAAFSYEQYF
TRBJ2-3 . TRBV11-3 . TGTGCCAGCAGCTTAGGGCAGGCCGCAGATACGCAGTATTTT CASSLGQAADTQYF
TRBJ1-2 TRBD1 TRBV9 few TGTGCCAGCAGCGCGCGGGGCAGGGGGGACTATGGCTACACCTTC CASSARGRGDYGYTF
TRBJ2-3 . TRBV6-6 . TGTGCCAGTCAATGGGGGAGGAACACAGATACGCAGTATTTT CASQWGRNTDTQYF
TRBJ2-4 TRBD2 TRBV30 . TGTGCCTGGAGTGCCCTGACTAGCGGAGGACTAGCCAAAAACATTCAGTACTTC CAWSALTSGGLAKNIQYF
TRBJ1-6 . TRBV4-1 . TGCGCCAGCAGCCAAGACAGGGCGAACAGGGCTTCACCCCTCCACTTT CASSQDRANRASPLHF
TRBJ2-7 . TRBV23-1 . TGCGCCAGCAGTCAAATTGACAGGTACGAGCAGTACTTC CASSQIDRYEQYF
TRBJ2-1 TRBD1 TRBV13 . TGTGCCAGCAGCCCCCAGGGGGCACTTTACAATGAGCAGTTCTTC CASSPQGALYNEQFF
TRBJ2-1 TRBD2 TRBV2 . TGTGCCAGCAAGTTCAGCGGGAGTAACAATGAGCAGTTCTTC CASKFSGSNNEQFF
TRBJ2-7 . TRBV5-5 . TGTGCCAGCAGCCCGGGAGGGGGCGCGATCCGCGAGCAGTACTTC CASSPGGGAIREQYF
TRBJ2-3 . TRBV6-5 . TGTGCCAGCAGTCGGAGCATGAGTACAGATACGCAGTATTTT CASSRSMSTDTQYF
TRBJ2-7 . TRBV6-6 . TGTGCCAGCAGGGGAGCAGGTAATTACGAGCAGTACTTC CASRGAGNYEQYF
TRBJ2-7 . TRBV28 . TGTGCCAGCAGTTTAAGGCAGGGCGCCTACGAGCAGTACTTC CASSLRQGAYEQYF